A selection of T cell receptor beta chains follows, all from one sample in a study of post-analysis software for immune sequencing data. TCRdb reprocessed the PCR reads with MiXCR, giving one entry per CDR3 protein. The sample has hundreds of thousands of distinct CDR3 sequences, just under 30% seen once; the top ten hold under 0.7%. Sequenced: blood. Receptors originate from a girl aged 5-17 years with multiple sclerosis. Both conserved end residues are part of each CDR3. A D gene is named only where the DNA matches it firmly. The listing skips clone size in some rows; elsewhere it reads once, few, many or a size class.

V,J,D,size,CDR3,DNA
TRBV6-1,TRBJ2-2,NA,NA,CASRRGTVSANTGELFF,TGTGCCAGCAGACGGGGGACAGTAAGCGCGAACACCGGGGAGCTGTTTTTT
TRBV6-4,TRBJ1-2,NA,many,CASSASRTSNYGYTF,TGTGCCAGCAGTGCTTCACGGACTTCTAACTATGGCTACACCTTC
TRBV12-3/TRBV12-4,TRBJ2-1,TRBD1,NA,CASSKDRESDNEQFF,TGTGCCAGCAGTAAAGACAGGGAATCCGACAATGAGCAGTTCTTC
TRBV7-9,TRBJ1-1,NA,few,CASSTQGPHLFNTEAFF,TGTGCCAGCAGCACCCAGGGACCGCACCTTTTCAACACTGAAGCTTTCTTT
TRBV20-1,TRBJ2-7,TRBD1,NA,CSAGRRTGHEQYF,TGCAGTGCTGGGAGAAGGACAGGGCACGAGCAGTACTTC
TRBV10-3,TRBJ2-1,NA,NA,CAISPPRASEQFF,TGTGCCATCAGTCCCCCCAGGGCCTCGGAGCAGTTCTTC
TRBV9,TRBJ2-1,TRBD1,few,CASSVVGRTGVSGDEQFF,TGTGCCAGCAGCGTAGTAGGTCGGACAGGGGTTTCGGGCGATGAGCAGTTCTTC
TRBV7-2,TRBJ1-1,NA,NA,CASSLAREPHTEAFF,TGTGCCAGCAGCTTAGCGCGTGAGCCGCACACTGAAGCTTTCTTT
TRBV10-3,TRBJ1-1,NA,few,CAIGQPMNTEAFF,TGTGCCATCGGACAACCCATGAACACTGAAGCTTTCTTT
TRBV4-3,TRBJ2-1,TRBD2,many,CASSQGMAGVTYNEQFF,TGCGCCAGCAGCCAAGGGATGGCGGGAGTTACCTACAATGAGCAGTTCTTC
TRBV11-2,TRBJ2-3,NA,few,CASSADSSGGTQYF,TGTGCCAGCAGCGCCGACTCGTCCGGGGGTACGCAGTATTTT
TRBV29-1,TRBJ2-1,NA,NA,CSVALTSSREQFF,TGCAGCGTCGCCTTAACTAGTTCGCGGGAGCAGTTCTTC
TRBV4-3,TRBJ2-1,NA,NA,CASSQDPRAWGNEQFF,TGCGCCAGCAGCCAAGATCCCCGGGCGTGGGGAAATGAGCAGTTCTTC
TRBV19,TRBJ1-1,TRBD1,NA,CASMVRTGRTEAFF,TGTGCCAGTATGGTCAGGACAGGGAGAACTGAAGCTTTCTTT
TRBV11-2,TRBJ2-3,TRBD2,few,CASSLEGTNTDTQYF,TGTGCCAGCAGCTTAGAGGGGACTAACACAGATACGCAGTATTTT
TRBV4-1,TRBJ1-6,TRBD1,few,CASSQQTGFSYNSPLHF,TGCGCCAGCAGCCAACAGACAGGGTTCTCCTATAATTCACCCCTCCACTTT
TRBV5-1,TRBJ1-6,TRBD1,few,CASSERDRGTPLHF,TGCGCCAGCAGCGAACGGGACAGGGGGACACCCCTCCACTTT
TRBV7-2,TRBJ2-3,TRBD1,many,CASSLPGGTDTQYF,TGTGCCAGCAGCTTGCCAGGGGGAACAGATACGCAGTATTTT
TRBV20-1,TRBJ1-1,NA,NA,CSARVGGVNTEAFF,TGCAGTGCTAGAGTCGGAGGGGTGAACACTGAAGCTTTCTTT
TRBV12-3/TRBV12-4,TRBJ1-2,TRBD1,few,CASSETGSYGYTF,TGTGCCAGCAGCGAGACAGGGAGCTATGGCTACACCTTC
TRBV12-3/TRBV12-4,TRBJ1-5,NA,NA,CASRWTDPNQPQHF,TGTGCCAGCAGGTGGACAGACCCAAATCAGCCCCAGCATTTT
TRBV3-1,TRBJ1-1,NA,NA,CASSQFVGGTEAFF,TGTGCCAGCAGCCAATTCGTGGGGGGCACTGAAGCTTTCTTT